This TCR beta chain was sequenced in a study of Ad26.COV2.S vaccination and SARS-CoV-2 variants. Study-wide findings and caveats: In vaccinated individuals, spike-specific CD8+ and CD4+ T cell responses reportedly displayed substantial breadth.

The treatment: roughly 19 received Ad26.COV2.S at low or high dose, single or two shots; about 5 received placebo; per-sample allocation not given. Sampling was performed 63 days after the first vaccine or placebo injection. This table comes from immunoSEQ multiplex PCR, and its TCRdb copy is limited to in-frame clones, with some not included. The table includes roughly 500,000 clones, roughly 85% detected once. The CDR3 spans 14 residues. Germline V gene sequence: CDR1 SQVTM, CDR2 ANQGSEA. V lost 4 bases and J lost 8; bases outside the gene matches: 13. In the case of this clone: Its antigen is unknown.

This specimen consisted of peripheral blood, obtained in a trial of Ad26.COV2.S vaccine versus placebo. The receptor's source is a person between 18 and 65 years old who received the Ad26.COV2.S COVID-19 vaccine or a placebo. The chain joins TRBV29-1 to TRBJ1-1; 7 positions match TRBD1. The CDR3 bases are TGCAGCGTTGTAACAGGGGTAGCTCTCGGAGAAGCTTTCTTT. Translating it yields CSVVTGVALGEAFF.